This T cell receptor (beta chain) emerged from a study of OX40 agonist ivuxolimab in advanced cancers. Across the study: Clinicians treated patients with ivuxolimab, an agonistic anti-OX40 (CD134) antibody. Previous treatment with anti-PD-1, anti-PD-L1 or anti-CTLA-4 therapy was allowed; 40% had received some. Partial responses, seen in three patients, involved one hepatocellular carcinoma and two cutaneous melanomas.

To note about this clone: Its specificity is unknown.

Overall study results and limits: Within 6 weeks, CD4+ and CD8+ blood T cells expanded clonally at 0.1 to 3.0 mg/kg.

Produced via immunoSEQ multiplex PCR; TCRdb's table is partial and in-frame only. The table includes about 79,000 clones, about 90% detected once. The CDR3 is 13 residues long. Germline V gene data show CDR1 as MNHEY and CDR2 as SMNVEV (reference sequence). The TCR sequence derives from an adult with an advanced solid tumor such as melanoma, head and neck, liver or kidney cancer. The sample was CD4+ or CD8+ T cells sorted from blood, taken in a trial of the OX40 agonist ivuxolimab. This sequence joins TRBV27 and TRBJ2-5, with a weak D call TRBD1 (6 bases). The end of the DNA is better explained by TRBJ2-7, so the J call may be wrong. CDR3 loop: CASSRTVPYEQYF. The CDR3, as DNA: TGTGCCAGCAGCCGGACAGTCCCCTACGAGCAGTACTTC.